This T cell receptor (beta chain) was documented in a study of Graves' ophthalmopathy and Graves' hyperthyroidism. General study findings and limits: In blood, most expanded thyroid clonotypes above 0.001 frequency were also detected. Discriminating ophthalmopathy from stable hyperthyroidism, a 13-signature model attained a sensitivity of about 88% and a specificity of approximately 77%.

Ophthalmopathic donors had moderate-to-severe activity, CAS ≥3 and NOSPECS ≥4, with disease that had lasted under 3 months. The V gene's germline CDR1 is SGHTA and CDR2 FQGNSA. This CDR3 spans 15 amino acids. RNA transcripts provided the template for amplifying TCR beta CDR3 regions. A first-round RT-PCR used HTBI primers, followed by a second-round multiplex PCR. TCRdb processed the multiplex PCR reads anew with MiXCR; each CDR3 protein has one entry. The sample carries 240,000 or so distinct CDR3 sequences, less than 55% recorded once. To note about this clonotype: Its antigen remains unknown. The junction differs from germline at one of its ends, possibly a read error.

This chain links TRBV7-2 with TRBJ2-7; 7 nucleotides match TRBD1. Material for sequencing was peripheral blood. The clonotype comes from an adult man with Graves' ophthalmopathy. CDR3 sequence (DNA): TGCGCCAGCAGCTCAACCGGGACAGACTCCTACGAGCAGTACTTC. Protein sequence: CASSSTGTDSYEQYF.